Shown below are 31 T cell receptor beta chains from a single sample sequenced in a study of blood T cell repertoires in COVID-19. Measured with immunoSEQ multiplex PCR; TCRdb has only the in-frame clones, and not every one. This table holds approximately 140,000 clones, roughly 87% found once. The specimen was peripheral blood. The origin of the receptors is a woman aged 55-69 years with active or convalescent COVID-19.

The chain links TRBV4-1 to TRBJ2-3; D ambiguous. The V end lost 3 bases, the J end lost 6 bases, and 37 bases lay between the germline ends. The CDR3 totals 22 residues. Looked up from germline, CDR1 is MGHRA and CDR2 is YSYEKL. The CDR3 nucleotides read TGCGCCAGCAGCCAGATCAAGGTTACTTCACCCCTAGGCTCCATTTCGCGCGATACGCAGTATTTT. Translation gives CASSQIKVTSPLGSISRDTQYF.

V usage is TRBV19 and J usage is TRBJ1-4; TRBD1 is a possible D gene (6 bases). Germline assignment: CDR1 LNHDA and CDR2 SQIVND (reference sequence). V dropped 8 bases and J dropped 7 bases, with 17 bases sitting between them. The CDR3 covers 14 residues. The CDR3 region is CASGPGGQSEKLFF. The CDR3 DNA reads TGTGCCAGTGGCCCGGGGGGGCAGAGTGAAAAACTGTTTTTT.

As regards this clone: In the same sample, other DNA sequences code for this CDR3. The CDR3 DNA sequence: TGTGCCAGCAGGACAGGGATGAACACTGAAGCTTTCTTT. Its protein product is CASRTGMNTEAFF. This chain uses TRBV7-2 with TRBJ1-1, with 7 bases aligning to TRBD1. Trimming at V came to 6 bases and at J to 0 bases, leaving 1 base not matched to a gene. Germline V lookup: CDR1 SGHTA, CDR2 FQGNSA. The CDR3 extends over 13 amino acids. The full variable domain, in which reference TRBV7-2 and TRBJ1-1 provide the parts outside the CDR3, is GAGVSQSPSNKVTEKGKDVELRCDPISGHTALYWYRQSLGQGLEFLIYFQGNSAPDKSGLPSDRFSAERTGGSVSTLTIQRTQQEDSAVYLCASRTGMNTEAFFGQGTRLTVV.

This chain connects TRBV6-4 to TRBJ1-6, with 7 bases lining up with TRBD1. Germline assignment: CDR1 MRHNA and CDR2 SNTAGT. The V segment lost 2 bases and the J segment 10 bases; nucleotides outside the gene matches: 8. This CDR3 region has 15 residues. The CDR3 nucleotides read TGTGCCAGCAGTGACGCTTATGGACAGGCCTCACCCCTCCACTTT. The encoded protein is CASSDAYGQASPLHF.

V usage is TRBV2 and J usage is TRBJ2-3; 9 bases line up with TRBD1. Germline-derived CDR1 and CDR2 are SNHLY and FYNNEI. This CDR3 contains 17 residues. Trimming removed 3 bases from V and 0 bases from J; junction bases left unmatched: 7. The DNA of the CDR3 is TGTGCCAGCAGTGATTGGGGACAGGGAACTAGCACAGATACGCAGTATTTT. It yields the protein CASSDWGQGTSTDTQYF.

The rearrangement uses TRBV7-2 and TRBJ2-3; 7 bases align to TRBD2. Germline lookup yields CDR1 SGHTA and CDR2 FQGNSA. The length of the CDR3 is 18 residues. The ends lost 1 base at V and 3 bases at J; junction bases unmatched: 13. CDR3 region: CASSLGLSGFPWTDTQYF. CDR3 nucleotide sequence: TGTGCCAGCAGCTTAGGCCTTAGCGGGTTTCCGTGGACAGATACGCAGTATTTT.

The J gene is TRBJ2-2, the V gene TRBV5-6; 8 bases match TRBD1. The CDR3 is made up of 16 amino acids. Germline CDR1 and CDR2: SGHDT and YYEEEE. Trimming at V came to 1 base and at J to 6 bases, leaving 8 bases not matched to a gene. The CDR3 region is CASSLTQGARAGELFF. CDR3 DNA sequence: TGTGCCAGCAGCTTGACCCAGGGGGCGAGGGCCGGGGAGCTGTTTTTT.

J is TRBJ1-1 and V is TRBV7-2, with 7 bases aligning to TRBD1. This CDR3 has 14 amino acids. The ends lost 5 bases at V and 1 base at J; junction bases unmatched: 4. Per the germline V gene, CDR1 is SGHTA and CDR2 is FQGNSA. The DNA of the CDR3 is TGTGCCAGCAGCCAAGGACAGGCGAACACTGAAGCTTTCTTT. Translation gives CASSQGQANTEAFF.

The V gene is TRBV9, the J gene TRBJ2-5; TRBD2 matches at 13 bases. Germline V gene lookup returns CDR1 SGDLS and CDR2 YYNGEE. The CDR3 consists of 17 residues. The J segment lost 5 bases and the V segment lost 3 bases, leaving 10 bases of the junction unmatched. The CDR3 sequence is CASSAELAGGPDETQYF. Written as DNA, the CDR3 is TGTGCCAGCAGCGCAGAACTAGCGGGGGGGCCAGATGAGACCCAGTACTTC.

This clone appeared a single time. V is TRBV2 and J is TRBJ2-5, with 10 positions matching TRBD2. The germline V gene encodes CDR1 SNHLY and CDR2 FYNNEI. The CDR3 contains 15 residues. Trimming at V came to 7 bases and at J to 5 bases, leaving 10 bases not matched to a gene. The CDR3 nucleotides are TGTGCCAGCAAACCCAGCGGGGGGGCCGGGGAGACCCAGTACTTC. Encoded protein: CASKPSGGAGETQYF.

DNA of the CDR3: TGTGCCAGCAGCCAAGATCCGGGGGGTTCCTACGAGCAGTACTTC. It encodes CASSQDPGGSYEQYF. J is TRBJ2-7 and V is TRBV3-1 (or the pseudogene TRBV3-2); 7 bases line up with TRBD2. The CDR3 runs to 15 residues. Trimming took 0 bases from V and 1 from J; bases not matched to a gene: 3. Germline values: CDR1 LGHDT, CDR2 YNNKEL (reference sequence).

The rearrangement joins TRBV6-2 or TRBV6-3 to TRBJ1-5; tentative D call: TRBD1 (6 bases). From germline, CDR1 is MNHEY and CDR2 SVGEGT. V gave up 4 bases and J gave up 2 bases, with 12 bases separating them. The CDR3 length is 15 residues. CDR3 sequence reads: CASSSQGLGNQPQHF. In DNA form, the CDR3 reads TGTGCCAGCAGTTCCCAGGGGTTAGGCAATCAGCCCCAGCATTTT.

In this sample, this clone turned up a few times. One end of the junction fails to match germline, which may point to a read error. The J gene is TRBJ2-3, the V gene TRBV7-2, with D tentatively TRBD2 (7 bases). CDR1 is SGHTA, CDR2 FQGNSA, per germline. The CDR3 consists of 15 residues. CDR3 sequence reads: CASSLAGGAGTPIRF. CDR3 coding DNA: TGTGCCAGCAGCTTAGCGGGGGGGGCCGGGACTCCCATTCGTTTT.

Only one count was recorded for this clone. The chain carries TRBV6-2 or TRBV6-3 and TRBJ1-5; 7 bases agree with TRBD1. Germline loops: CDR1 MNHEY, CDR2 SVGEGT. J lost 3 bases, V lost 6 bases, and 14 bases had no gene match. The CDR3 has 17 residues. The DNA of the CDR3 is TGTGCCAGCAGCCCCATCCCCGGGACAGCGATCAATCAGCCCCAGCATTTT. Amino acids: CASSPIPGTAINQPQHF.

The chain couples TRBV7-9 to TRBJ1-2; D is possibly TRBD1 (5 bases). Germline V CDR1 and CDR2: SEHNR, FQNEAQ (reference sequence). The CDR3 length is 13 residues. Trimming took off 5 bases at V and 4 bases at J, with 11 bases between the two ends. CDR3 nucleotides: TGTGCCAGCAGCCCGACAGTTTCCTATGGCTACACCTTC. Its translation is CASSPTVSYGYTF. The full variable domain, in which reference TRBV7-9 and TRBJ1-2 provide the parts outside the CDR3, is DTGVSQNPRHKITKRGQNVTFRCDPISEHNRLYWYRQTLGQGPEFLTYFQNEAQLEKSRLLSDRFSAERPKGSFSTLEIQRTEQGDSAMYLCASSPTVSYGYTFGSGTRLTVV.

The genes are TRBV12-3 or TRBV12-4 and TRBJ1-2, with a weak D call TRBD1 (5 bases). Trimming cost V 5 bases and J 4 bases, with 11 bases left between them. This CDR3 contains 13 residues. CDR3 protein: CASSPQETYGYTF. The DNA for the CDR3 is TGTGCCAGCAGTCCACAGGAAACCTATGGCTACACCTTC.

J is TRBJ2-7 and V is TRBV30; 10 nucleotides align to TRBD1. Germline assignment: CDR1 GTSNPN and CDR2 SVGIG (reference sequence). The CDR3 is made up of 14 amino acids. With 7 bases clipped from V and 3 bases from J, the junction kept 9 bases outside the gene matches. DNA of the CDR3: TGTGCCTCCAAGGGACAGGGGCGGGTCTACGAGCAGTACTTC. This translates into CASKGQGRVYEQYF.

The V gene is TRBV14, the J gene TRBJ2-3, with D perhaps matching TRBD2 (5 bases). The CDR3 spans 15 residues. Trimming cost V 2 bases and J 2 bases, with 11 bases left between them. Germline CDR1 is SGHDN and CDR2 is FVKESK. CDR3 residues: CASSQQLDYTDTQYF. CDR3 coding DNA: TGTGCCAGCAGCCAACAACTAGACTACACAGATACGCAGTATTTT.

This chain joins TRBV5-8 and TRBJ2-4; perhaps TRBD2 as D (5 bases). CDR1 is SGHTS and CDR2 is YDEGEE in the germline V gene. Trimming took 0 bases from V and 6 from J, leaving 10 bases between them. This CDR3 is 14 amino acids long. The CDR3 sequence: CASSLGEGVNIQYF. DNA for the CDR3: TGTGCCAGCAGCTTGGGAGAGGGAGTAAACATTCAGTACTTC. The whole variable domain, filled in from reference TRBV5-8 and TRBJ2-4, reads EAGVTQSPTHLIKTRGQQATLRCSPISGHTSVYWYQQALGLGLQFLLWYDEGEERNRGNFPPRFSGRQFPNYSSELNVNALELEDSALYLCASSLGEGVNIQYFGAGTRLSVL.

V is TRBV29-1 and J is TRBJ2-3; D may be TRBD2 (6 bases). CDR3 length: 15 residues. Trimming took off 3 bases at V and 0 bases at J, with 13 bases between the two ends. Germline assignment: CDR1 SQVTM and CDR2 ANQGSEA. The CDR3 DNA is TGCAGCGTTGAGGGACTCATAACTAGCACAGATACGCAGTATTTT. It translates to CSVEGLITSTDTQYF.

Here the CDR3 reads CAFNGGGAPGELFF. In DNA, the CDR3 is TGTGCCTTCAACGGTGGGGGGGCCCCCGGGGAGCTGTTTTTT. The chain combines TRBV27 with TRBJ2-2; D is possibly TRBD2 (7 bases). Per the germline V gene, CDR1 is MNHEY and CDR2 is SMNVEV (reference sequence). Trimming shortened V by 11 bases and J by 6 bases, and 19 bases separated the two germline ends. The CDR3 is 14 amino acids.

The sample holds a few counts of this clone. The J gene is TRBJ1-1, the V gene TRBV5-1; weak D call: TRBD1 (6 bases). The germline V and J ends were trimmed by 5 bases and 11 bases, with 22 bases remaining between them. Germline V gene data show CDR1 as SGHRS and CDR2 as YFSETQ. The CDR3 has 14 amino acids. The CDR3 sequence is CASSYGQNILEAFF. CDR3 coding DNA: TGCGCCAGCAGTTATGGACAGAATATTTTGGAGGCTTTCTTT. The variable domain in full, completed from reference TRBV5-1 and TRBJ1-1, reads KAGVTQTPRYLIKTRGQQVTLSCSPISGHRSVSWYQQTPGQGLQFLFEYFSETQRNKGNFPGRFSGRQFSNSRSEMNVSTLELGDSALYLCASSYGQNILEAFFGQGTRLTVV.

The rearrangement links TRBV9 to TRBJ1-3; D unclear. This CDR3 is 17 amino acids long. The germline CDR1 and CDR2 sequences are SGDLS and YYNGEE. With 0 bases removed from V and 0 bases from J, the gap between germline ends came to 13 bases. CDR3 protein: CASSVGRGISSGNTIYF. CDR3 in DNA: TGTGCCAGCAGCGTAGGAAGAGGGATTTCCTCTGGAAACACCATATATTTT. The variable domain in full, with the rest retrieved from reference TRBV9 and TRBJ1-3, is DSGVTQTPKHLITATGQRVTLRCSPRSGDLSVYWYQQSLDQGLQFLIQYYNGEERAKGNILERFSAQQFPDLHSELNLSSLELGDSALYFCASSVGRGISSGNTIYFGEGSWLTVV.

The chain recombines TRBV29-1 with TRBJ1-5; tentative D call: TRBD1 (5 bases). The length of the CDR3 is 13 residues. CDR1 and CDR2 (germline): SQVTM, ANQGSEA. Trimming cost V 2 bases and J 4 bases, with 9 bases left between them. CDR3 residues: CSVEQQENQPQHF. The CDR3 coding sequence is TGCAGCGTTGAACAACAGGAGAATCAGCCCCAGCATTTT. The full variable domain, completed using reference TRBV29-1 and TRBJ1-5, is SAVISQKPSRDICQRGTSLTIQCQVDSQVTMMFWYRQQPGQSLTLIATANQGSEATYESGFVIDKFPISRPNLTFSTLTVSNMSPEDSSIYLCSVEQQENQPQHFGDGTRLSIL.

The rearrangement joins TRBV10-1 to TRBJ2-7, with a possible D match to TRBD1 (6 bases). The CDR3 covers 13 residues. CDR1 is WNHNN and CDR2 is SYGVQD in the germline V gene (reference sequence). V was cut by 3 bases and J by 2 bases, with 8 bases left in between. CDR3: CASSDGQTYEQYF. The CDR3 region has the DNA TGCGCCAGCAGTGACGGACAGACCTACGAGCAGTACTTC.

V gene TRBV18 combines with J gene TRBJ1-1, with D perhaps matching TRBD1 (6 bases). CDR1 is KGHSH, CDR2 LQKENI, per germline. The CDR3 loop spans 16 amino acids. Trimming cost V 0 bases and J 0 bases, with 11 bases left between them. The CDR3 region has the DNA TGTGCCAGCTCACCACCGATGCAGGGGTTGAACACTGAAGCTTTCTTT. This translates into CASSPPMQGLNTEAFF.

The V gene is TRBV10-2, the J gene TRBJ2-3, with 9 bases that match TRBD2. The CDR3 totals 15 residues. The trim removed 6 bases at V and 1 base at J, leaving 5 bases unmatched. CDR1 and CDR2 from the germline V gene are WSHSY and SAAADI. The CDR3 loop is CASRTRGGGTDTQYF. The CDR3 region has the DNA TGCGCCAGCAGAACGCGGGGGGGAGGCACAGATACGCAGTATTTT.

The CDR3: CASSSTGGRTNEKLFF. The DNA of the CDR3 is TGTGCCAGTAGTTCGACAGGGGGACGAACTAATGAAAAACTGTTTTTT. The V gene is TRBV19, the J gene TRBJ1-4, with TRBD1 matching over 9 bases. Trimming at V came to 5 bases and at J to 1 base, leaving 5 bases not matched to a gene. Per the germline V gene, CDR1 is LNHDA and CDR2 is SQIVND (reference sequence). The CDR3 has 16 amino acids.

The count of this clone is one. The genes are TRBV11-3 and TRBJ2-7, with TRBD1 identical over 10 bases. Trimming took 5 bases from V and 3 from J; bases not matched to a gene: 13. Germline V lookup: CDR1 SGHNT, CDR2 YENEEA. This CDR3 spans 17 amino acids. The CDR3 nucleotides are TGTGCCAGCAGCCCCCATAAGGGGACAGGGGAGAACTACGAGCAGTACTTC. Amino acid sequence: CASSPHKGTGENYEQYF.

This sequence joins TRBV5-1 and TRBJ2-7, with 9 bases aligning to TRBD2. J lost 4 bases, V lost 4 bases, and 6 bases had no gene match. Germline lookup yields CDR1 SGHRS and CDR2 YFSETQ. The CDR3 spans 14 residues. The CDR3 region has the DNA TGCGCCAGCAGCGGGGGGCTAGCGGGGTACGAGCAGTACTTC. Its translation: CASSGGLAGYEQYF.

For this clone: It is unclear where the CDR3 begins or ends on the DNA, so no DNA is shown, and the CDR3 is as TCRdb lists it. The chain recombines TRBV21-1 with TRBJ2-1; no check of the table's D call, TRBD2, against the DNA was made. TRBV21-1 is shown as a pseudogene. From its first to its last residue, the CDR3 has 19 amino acids. The chain's CDR3 is CASSNRVAGGSSYYNEQFF.